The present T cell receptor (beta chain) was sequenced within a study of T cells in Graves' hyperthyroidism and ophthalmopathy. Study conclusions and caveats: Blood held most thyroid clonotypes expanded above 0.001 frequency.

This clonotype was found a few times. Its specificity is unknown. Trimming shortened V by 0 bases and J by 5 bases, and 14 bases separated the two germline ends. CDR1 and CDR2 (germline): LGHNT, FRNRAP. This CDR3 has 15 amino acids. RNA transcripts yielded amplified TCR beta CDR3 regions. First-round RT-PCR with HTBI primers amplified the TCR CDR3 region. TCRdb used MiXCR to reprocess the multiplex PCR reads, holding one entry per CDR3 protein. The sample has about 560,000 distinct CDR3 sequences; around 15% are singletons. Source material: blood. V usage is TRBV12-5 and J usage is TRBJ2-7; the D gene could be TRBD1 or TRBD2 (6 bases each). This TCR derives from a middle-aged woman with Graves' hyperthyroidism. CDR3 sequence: CASGLVGGPPHEQYF. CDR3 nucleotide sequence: TGTGCTAGTGGTTTGGTAGGGGGGCCCCCCCACGAGCAGTACTTC.